This T cell receptor (beta chain) was documented in a study of cytomegalovirus exposure and HLA in healthy donors. For the study at large: Genetic ancestry analysis placed more than 80% of the 350 to 500 donors that were genotyped in the Caucasian-associated cluster. Overall study findings and caveats: Per a later analysis, HLA-associated TCR beta chains showed more clonal expansion than other, equally common TCR beta chains. Some highly shared sequence variants likely arose as a pipeline artifact.

Primers: 60 Vbeta forward and 13 Jbeta reverse. Clones were sequenced by immunoSEQ multiplex PCR, and TCRdb holds only the in-frame ones, with some missing. The table shows more than 85,000 clones, with around 60% occurring only once. Per the germline V gene, CDR1 is MDHEN and CDR2 is SYDVKM. Between the trimmed V and J ends, which lost 6 bases and 2 bases, there was a span of 13 bases. This CDR3 is 14 amino acids long. About this clone: Its antigen is currently unknown.

This sequence joins TRBV28 and TRBJ2-5, with TRBD1 as a possible D gene (6 bases). Specimen: PBMCs. This TCR derives from a human donor in good health. CDR3 sequence reads: CASSPAGQQETQYF. CDR3 nucleotide sequence: TGTGCCAGCAGCCCAGCCGGACAGCAAGAGACCCAGTACTTC.